This TCR beta chain was documented in a study of T cell responses to AZD1222 COVID-19 vaccine. Details on this clone: Its antigen remains unknown.

Clones were sequenced by immunoSEQ multiplex PCR, and TCRdb holds only the in-frame ones, with some missing. There are about 27,000 clones in the sample; approximately 90% occur only once, and roughly 8.8% lies in the top ten. The CDR3 contains 16 residues. Germline V gene lookup returns CDR1 SGHNT and CDR2 YENEEA. Trimming removed 3 bases at V and 5 bases at J, with 19 bases between. Whole-study results and caveats: Targeting of unmutated variant regions was reportedly seen in nearly half of spike-specific TCRs. Sampled repertoires all dated from after the peak T cell response.

The chain employs TRBV11-3 and TRBJ1-2; TRBD1 might be the D (6 bases). This specimen was peripheral blood, taken 28 days after the second AZD1222 dose. This TCR derives from an adult who received the AZD1222 COVID-19 vaccine. The CDR3 reads CASSLGGGGPMYGYTF. CDR3 sequence (DNA): TGTGCCAGCAGCTTGGGGGGCGGGGGACCCATGTATGGCTACACCTTC.